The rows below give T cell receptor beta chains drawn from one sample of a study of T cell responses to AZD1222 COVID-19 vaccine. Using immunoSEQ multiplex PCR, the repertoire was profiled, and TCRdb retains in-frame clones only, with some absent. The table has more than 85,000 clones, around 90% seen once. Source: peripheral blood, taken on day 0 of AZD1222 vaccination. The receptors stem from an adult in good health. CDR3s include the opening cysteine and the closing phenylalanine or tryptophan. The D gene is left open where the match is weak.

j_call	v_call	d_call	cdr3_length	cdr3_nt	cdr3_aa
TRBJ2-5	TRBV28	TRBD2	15	TGTGCCAGCACTAGCGGGGGGGCAGTCCAAGAGACCCAGTACTTC	CASTSGGAVQETQYF
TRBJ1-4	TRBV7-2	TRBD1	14	TGTGCCAGCAGCCCCCGGGACAGTAATGAAAAACTGTTTTTT	CASSPRDSNEKLFF
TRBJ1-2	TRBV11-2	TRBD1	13	TGTGCCAGCAGCTCAACAGGGGGCAAACAGTACACCTTC	CASSSTGGKQYTF
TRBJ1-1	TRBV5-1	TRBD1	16	TGCGCCAGCACCTACGGGACAGGGGGAGCATTAACTGAAGCTTTCTTT	CASTYGTGGALTEAFF
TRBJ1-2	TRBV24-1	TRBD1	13	TGTGCCACCAGTGGGGACAGGGCGGGTGGCTACACCTTC	CATSGDRAGGYTF
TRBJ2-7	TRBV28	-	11	TGTGCCAGCAGGGACAACTACGAGCAGTACTTC	CASRDNYEQYF
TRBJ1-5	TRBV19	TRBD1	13	TGTGCCATCGCGACAGGGCGGGACCAGCCCCAGCATTTT	CAIATGRDQPQHF
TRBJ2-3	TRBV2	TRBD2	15	TGTGCCAGCAGATCGTCTAGCGGGGGGATTAATACGCAGTATTTT	CASRSSSGGINTQYF
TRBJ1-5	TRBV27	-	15	TGTGCCAGCAGTTTATCGAGCCAGGGAAATCAGCCCCAGCATTTT	CASSLSSQGNQPQHF
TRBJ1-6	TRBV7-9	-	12	TGTGCCAGCAGCTTAGTGAATTCACCCCTCCACTTT	CASSLVNSPLHF